These 15 T cell receptor beta chains share one sample of origin, sequenced in a study of blood T cell repertoires in COVID-19. Assay: immunoSEQ multiplex PCR; the TCRdb copy retains only in-frame clones and omits some. Seen here are 260,000 or so clones, about 87% observed once, and the top ten hold over 8.5%. Material: peripheral blood. These receptor sequences come from a human donor in a cohort sampled during active COVID-19.

The chain employs TRBV6-5 and TRBJ2-1; TRBD2 might be the D (6 bases). Trimming took off 0 bases at V and 2 bases at J, with 11 bases between the two ends. Germline V gene lookup returns CDR1 MNHEY and CDR2 SVGAGI. The CDR3 runs 16 residues. As DNA, the CDR3 is TGTGCCAGCAGTTACTCGGGGGGTAGGGCCTACAATGAGCAGTTCTTC. As protein: CASSYSGGRAYNEQFF.

V usage is TRBV24-1 and J usage is TRBJ2-1; 10 bases are a match to TRBD2. There are 20 residues in the CDR3. V lost 4 bases, J lost 8 bases, and 22 bases stayed unmatched. Germline V gene data show CDR1 as KGHDR and CDR2 as SFDVKD. CDR3 in amino acids: CATSDPRISGGELRPHEQFF. CDR3 DNA: TGTGCCACCAGTGACCCCCGGATCAGCGGGGGGGAATTAAGACCCCATGAGCAGTTCTTC.

The table lists this clone with a few counts. This chain joins TRBV11-2 and TRBJ2-1, with 7 positions matching TRBD2. V was clipped by 4 bases and J by 5 bases; unmatched bases: 8. Germline CDR1 SGHAT, CDR2 FQNNGV. The CDR3 spans 15 residues. The CDR3 bases are TGTGCCAGCAGCTACCCGCGGGGGAGGGACAATGAGCAGTTCTTC. The encoded protein is CASSYPRGRDNEQFF.

The J gene is TRBJ2-2, the V gene TRBV27, with TRBD2 matching 15 bases. Trimming took 3 bases from V and 7 from J; bases not matched to a gene: 12. The CDR3 has 19 residues. Germline V gene sequence: CDR1 MNHEY, CDR2 SMNVEV (reference sequence). CDR3 sequence: CASSFSVAGTSGRIGELFF. In nucleotides, the CDR3 is TGTGCCAGCAGTTTCAGCGTGGCCGGGACTAGCGGGAGGATCGGGGAGCTGTTTTTT.

The rearrangement joins TRBV27 to TRBJ2-2, with 14 bases lining up with TRBD2. V dropped 5 bases and J dropped 3; count of bases not matched to a gene: 2. The CDR3 extends over 16 amino acids. The germline V gene encodes CDR1 MNHEY and CDR2 SMNVEV (reference sequence). CDR3 nucleotides: TGTGCCAGCAGTGGGGGACTAGCGGGGGACACCGGGGAGCTGTTTTTT. It codes for CASSGGLAGDTGELFF.

This chain uses TRBV2 with TRBJ1-2; 7 bases match TRBD1. Germline V gene data show CDR1 as SNHLY and CDR2 as FYNNEI. V dropped 4 bases and J dropped 1; count of bases not matched to a gene: 18. The CDR3 is 19 residues long. In DNA form, the CDR3 reads TGTGCCAGCAGTGCTTATCACAGGGGCTCTCACATCGTTAACTATGGCTACACCTTC. Residues: CASSAYHRGSHIVNYGYTF.

This sequence joins TRBV6-5 and TRBJ1-6, with TRBD1 matching over 7 bases. This CDR3 is built from 13 residues. Germline CDR1 reads MNHEY; CDR2 reads SVGAGI. V trimming: 6 bases; J trimming: 7 bases; junction bases outside the gene matches: 3. CDR3: CASRPGQNSPLHF. The CDR3 DNA reads as TGTGCCAGCAGGCCGGGACAGAATTCACCCCTCCACTTT.

Concerning this clone: The sample holds other DNA sequences that translate to the same CDR3. This chain links TRBV15 with TRBJ1-4; 10 bases are a match to TRBD1. V shed 3 bases, J shed 8 bases, and the junction held 3 bases outside the gene matches. Germline V gives CDR1 LNHNV, CDR2 YYDKDF (reference sequence). The CDR3 runs to 14 residues. This CDR3 reads CATSRDRGAEKLFF. CDR3 coding DNA: TGTGCCACCAGCAGGGACAGGGGGGCAGAAAAACTGTTTTTT.

V and J are TRBV7-8 and TRBJ1-6, with a weak D call TRBD1 (6 bases). The ends were cut back, 3 bases at V and 5 bases at J, with 8 bases in the middle. Germline V CDR1 and CDR2: SGHVS, FQNEAQ. There are 14 residues in the CDR3. Written as DNA, the CDR3 is TGTGCCAGCAGCTTTGCAGGGGATAATTCACCCCTCCACTTT. Translation gives CASSFAGDNSPLHF.

V is TRBV5-5 and J is TRBJ1-5; the D is unclear. Trimming pared 0 bases from V and 3 bases from J, leaving 4 bases between. Per the germline V gene, CDR1 is SGHKS and CDR2 is YYEKEE (reference sequence). This CDR3 spans 13 amino acids. CDR3 bases: TGTGCCAGCAGCTTGGGACTCAATCAGCCCCAGCATTTT. Translation gives CASSLGLNQPQHF.

This chain joins TRBV29-1 and TRBJ2-1; D possibly corresponds to TRBD1 (5 bases). Deletions cut 2 bases from V and 10 bases from J, with 12 bases between. The CDR3 runs to 12 residues. Germline CDR1 and CDR2: SQVTM and ANQGSEA. CDR3 sequence: CSVEPQGLEQFF. CDR3 DNA sequence: TGCAGCGTTGAACCCCAGGGCCTCGAGCAGTTCTTC.

The CDR3 here is CASSSLEAASTDTQYF. The CDR3, as DNA: TGTGCCAGCAGTTCCTTAGAGGCTGCTAGCACAGATACGCAGTATTTT. The rearrangement links TRBV11-2 to TRBJ2-3; D is unresolved. Germline V gene lookup returns CDR1 SGHAT and CDR2 FQNNGV. The CDR3 runs to 16 residues. V was cut by 6 bases and J by 0 bases, with 16 bases left in between.

V gene TRBV18 combines with J gene TRBJ1-4; TRBD1 might be the D (5 bases). The ends were cut back, 4 bases at V and 0 bases at J, with 6 bases in the middle. This CDR3 contains 14 residues. Germline V lookup: CDR1 KGHSH, CDR2 LQKENI. The CDR3 region is CASSQGSTNEKLFF. The CDR3 region has the DNA TGTGCCAGCTCACAGGGGTCAACTAATGAAAAACTGTTTTTT.

The genes are TRBV21-1 and TRBJ1-5. TRBV21-1 constitutes a pseudogene. The CDR3 loop spans 17 amino acids. The chain's CDR3 is CASSSEPRRRGYQPQHF. DNA of the CDR3: TGTGCCAGCAGCTCTGAACCCCGGAGGAGGGGCTATCAGCCCCAGCATTTT.

The J gene is TRBJ1-2, the V gene TRBV14; 11 nucleotides align to TRBD1. Trimming took 3 bases from V and 4 from J; bases not matched to a gene: 16. CDR3 length: 19 amino acids. Germline values: CDR1 SGHDN, CDR2 FVKESK. CDR3 bases: TGTGCCAGCAGCCACCCGGTTCCGGACAGGGGGCGTAGGACCTATGGCTACACCTTC. This codes for CASSHPVPDRGRRTYGYTF.